This T cell receptor (beta chain) was identified in a study of blood T cell repertoires in COVID-19 (TCRdb year 2020). Regarding the research as a whole: The collaborator samples originated in the United States, Italy and Spain and spanned the acute and convalescent phases of COVID-19. The material from the prospective study consisted of cDNA or gDNA derived from T cells, B-cell-depleted T cells, or PBMCs. The dataset comprised deeply sampled blood TCRbeta repertoires from subjects exposed to, actively infected with, or recovered from COVID-19. The repertoires were made available in a free public database intended to serve as a resource for research on the immune response to SARS-CoV-2. The samples were drawn from two sources: the first 160 participants of the ongoing ImmuneRACE study, and fewer than 1,500 subjects contributed by 6 global collaborators. Sample metadata almost always included a de-identified subject ID, COVID-19 status, age in years and sex. HLA class I and class II types, where available, came from metadata supplied by the sample provider rather than from assay-based typing.

A word on this clone: Its recognized antigen is unknown. Qualities for individual bases were not recorded, and no much larger clone is one base off.

The immunoSEQ Assay, a bias-controlled multiplex PCR, was used to amplify TCRbeta CDR3 regions from genomic DNA. As for the authors' bioinformatics: Nucleated cell counts per sample were estimated from amplification of reference gene primers within the assay. Sequence reads were collapsed and filtered to measure the absolute abundance of every unique TCRbeta CDR3 rearrangement. For each sample, productive Simpson clonality was calculated as the square root of Simpson's diversity index over productive rearrangements. This is the immuneACCESS table as TCRdb keeps it, with only in-frame sequences that have V and J called. A part of the clones is gone; compared with another copy, unresolved V genes explain less than half, and the rest is unexplained. That table is the source of V, J and clone size, and D and trimming were worked out from the DNA. This sample has 150,000 to 200,000 clones in its table, and roughly 85% of those were observed once. The top ten clones comprise about 0.95% of the sample.

Measured from the cysteine to the phenylalanine, the CDR3 is 15 residues long. The retained sequence is limited to the CDR3, 45 bases, with the frame set at the first base. V is trimmed back by 4 bases and J by 0 bases, and the junction contains 6 bases that no gene match accounts for. Based on the germline V gene, the CDR1 and CDR2 sequences are SGHRS and YFSETQ. Broader findings and caveats from the paper: The amount of clinical and demographic metadata varied by source and participant and was provided uncurated.

The collaborating institutions used their own protocols to collect whole blood in K2EDTA tubes. For TCRbeta analysis, collaborators shipped samples as frozen whole blood, isolated PBMCs, or DNA extracted from either of those sample types. This receptor was taken from a man in his forties with acute or convalescent COVID-19. The chain links TRBV5-1 with TRBJ1-1; 7 central nucleotides agree with TRBD1. Sequenced: peripheral blood. CDR3 protein: CASSTTQGMNTEAFF. DNA sequence: TGCGCCAGCAGCACCACACAGGGGATGAACACTGAAGCTTTCTTT.